One TCR beta chain is described in this entry. The antigen is undetermined. This specimen comes from a study of beta chain features in type 1 diabetes. Study summary: Cell yields, gender and age were comparable in patients and healthy donors. Overall study findings and caveats: Comparison showed that naive, central memory and Treg TCRB repertoires appeared more similar among patients than among healthy donors. Type 1 diabetes patients showed a moderate but significant shortening of TCRB CDR3s in all four CD4+ subsets. A PCR bias possibly favoring shorter templates would apply equally to patients and controls. For TCRB rearrangement, an influence of HLA type remained unresolved here.

Sequencing targeted expressed TCRB transcripts, as all isolated RNA had been reverse transcribed. The protocol was immunoSEQ multiplex PCR, while the TCRdb copy is restricted to in-frame clones and leaves out a portion. The sample has about 650,000 clones; 12% are singletons. The germline V gene has CDR1 SQVTM and CDR2 ANQGSEA. The trim removed 0 bases at V and 8 bases at J, leaving 8 bases unmatched. CDR3 length equals 15 residues. Material: naive CD4+ T cells from blood. This TCR was recovered from a man aged 30-40 years with type 1 diabetes. The V gene is TRBV29-1, the J gene TRBJ1-4; 8 positions agree with TRBD1. The CDR3 sequence: CSVEDPDYRGEKLFF. The CDR3 DNA follows: TGCAGCGTTGAAGATCCTGACTACAGGGGGGAAAAACTGTTTTTT.